This T cell receptor beta chain comes out of a study of shared clonotypes between healthy human individuals. Naive CD8 cells lacked CD45RO, underwent positive selection for CCR7 and left out terminally differentiated effector memory CD45RA+ cells. Clones were read by immunoSEQ multiplex PCR, and TCRdb kept only the in-frame ones, dropping some. The sample has about 2,200,000 clones; about 93% are singletons. This CDR3 has 14 amino acids. Losses at the gene ends were 3 bases for V and 5 bases for J; bases not matched to a gene: 5. CDR1 is SGHVS and CDR2 is FNYEAQ in the germline V gene. The clonotype originates from a man aged 18 to 30 in good health. Some clones in this sample may be carry-over from other donors' samples. The genes are TRBV7-6 and TRBJ2-5, with 8 bases lining up with TRBD1. Sample: naive CD8+ T cells from PBMCs. CDR3 in amino acids: CASSFQGARETQYF. CDR3 sequence (DNA): TGTGCCAGCAGCTTTCAGGGGGCCCGTGAGACCCAGTACTTC.